These 19 T cell receptor beta chains were all obtained from the same sample, sequenced in a study of vaccination and CD4 T cells after COVID-19. Their antigens remain unidentified. Treatment in this sample: approximately nine-day PBMC culture with coronavirus spike peptide pools or control peptides (ViraFEST assay). Cultured CD4+ T cells had their DNA profiled by the Oncomine TCR Beta short-read assay. One entry per CDR3 protein, called by TCRdb with MiXCR from the PCR reads. The data hold over 10,000 distinct CDR3 sequences, with 60% observed a single time. Material: CD4+ T cells from blood, cultured in vitro. These TCRs come from a human donor who had recovered from COVID-19.

V is TRBV7-2 and J is TRBJ1-2, with 7 nucleotides matching TRBD1. The CDR3 sequence is 14 residues long. CDR1 is SGHTA and CDR2 is FQGNSA in the germline V gene. V shed 8 bases and J 1 base; nucleotides not matched to a gene: 7. The CDR3 protein is CASSRQGSNYGYTF. CDR3 DNA: TGTGCCAGCTCCAGACAGGGCAGTAACTATGGCTACACCTTC.

The chain employs TRBV6-1 and TRBJ1-2, with TRBD1 identical over 7 bases. In germline, CDR1 is MNHNS, CDR2 SASEGT. V gave up 8 bases and J gave up 8 bases; unmatched junction bases: 14. The CDR3 contains 14 residues. For the CDR3, the DNA is TGTGCCAGCCGACCGACGACAGGGTTTGACGGCTACACCTTC. Residues: CASRPTTGFDGYTF.

The chain carries TRBV15 and TRBJ1-2; 8 bases line up with TRBD1. After removal of 1 base from V and 5 bases from J, the junction contained 12 bases not matched to a gene. There are 17 residues in the CDR3. Looked up from germline, CDR1 is LNHNV and CDR2 is YYDKDF (reference sequence). The CDR3 region is CATSRGGMGQDTYGYTF. In nucleotides, the CDR3 is TGTGCCACCAGCAGAGGAGGGATGGGACAGGACACATATGGCTACACCTTC.

The chain combines TRBV6-1 with TRBJ1-6; TRBD1 is a possible D gene (6 bases). Trimming stripped 7 bases from V and 7 bases from J, with 14 bases between. Germline values: CDR1 MNHNS, CDR2 SASEGT. The CDR3 covers 14 residues. The CDR3 DNA sequence: TGTGCCAGCACCCCGAGACAGGAGAATTCACCCCTCCACTTT. Translation: CASTPRQENSPLHF.

This clonotype has just one count. J is TRBJ1-2 and V is TRBV7-2; D remains ambiguous. V lost 1 base to trimming and J lost 4 bases, with 4 bases between them. The CDR3 runs to 12 residues. The V gene's germline CDR1 is SGHTA and CDR2 FQGNSA. The CDR3 here is CASSLVGYGYTF. Written as DNA, the CDR3 is TGTGCCAGCAGCTTAGTCGGCTATGGCTACACCTTC.

The chain's CDR3 is CASSEPVWEINPQHF. The DNA of the CDR3 is TGTGCCAGCAGTGAACCGGTATGGGAGATTAATCCCCAGCATTTT. This chain links TRBV6-1 with TRBJ1-5, with D hard to call. The CDR3 is 15 residues long. Germline V gene lookup returns CDR1 MNHNS and CDR2 SASEGT. Trimming took 2 bases from V and 10 from J, leaving 18 bases between them.

For the CDR3, the DNA is TGTGCCACCATACCGAGCTCCTATAATTCACCCCTCCACTTT. Residues: CATIPSSYNSPLHF. The genes are TRBV6-1 and TRBJ1-6, with D unresolved. Per the germline V gene, CDR1 is MNHNS and CDR2 is SASEGT. The CDR3 covers 14 residues. Trimming took off 10 bases at V and 0 bases at J, with 10 bases between the two ends.

The rearrangement uses TRBV6-2 or TRBV6-3 and TRBJ2-3; the D gene is possibly TRBD2 (5 bases). Trimming took 2 bases from V and 3 from J, leaving 9 bases between them. The CDR3 extends over 14 amino acids. Germline V gene data show CDR1 as MNHEY and CDR2 as SVGEGT. The CDR3 sequence is CASSYGGSTDTQYF. The CDR3 coding sequence is TGTGCCAGCAGTTACGGTGGGAGTACAGATACGCAGTATTTT.

The chain carries TRBV7-2 and TRBJ2-3, with no clear D. CDR3 length equals 13 residues. The germline CDR1 and CDR2 sequences are SGHTA and FQGNSA. V gave up 2 bases and J gave up 4 bases, with 7 bases separating them. The CDR3: CASSLTGSDTQYF. Here the CDR3 DNA reads TGTGCCAGCAGCTTAACGGGCTCAGATACGCAGTATTTT.

This clonotype was counted a few times. This chain uses TRBV7-2 with TRBJ1-6; tentatively, D is TRBD1 (6 bases). Germline CDR1 SGHTA, CDR2 FQGNSA. V lost 6 bases and J 9 bases, leaving 15 bases between the germline ends. The CDR3 contains 14 residues. The CDR3, as DNA: TGTGCCAGCAGTTTCACAGGGAAAGGTTCACCCCTCCACTTT. The encoded protein is CASSFTGKGSPLHF. Combining the CDR3 with reference TRBV7-2 and TRBJ1-6 gives the whole variable domain GAGVSQSPSNKVTEKGKDVELRCDPISGHTALYWYRQSLGQGLEFLIYFQGNSAPDKSGLPSDRFSAERTGGSVSTLTIQRTQQEDSAVYLCASSFTGKGSPLHFGNGTRLTVT.

V gene TRBV6-1 combines with J gene TRBJ2-7; D is possibly TRBD1 (6 bases). Trimming shortened V by 6 bases and J by 7 bases, and 19 bases separated the two germline ends. This CDR3 has 14 amino acids. The V gene's germline CDR1 is MNHNS and CDR2 SASEGT. CDR3 nucleotide sequence: TGTGCCAGCAGCGACCGGTGGACAGTTGGGGAGCAGTACTTC. It is translated as CASSDRWTVGEQYF.

The V call is TRBV7-2, the J call TRBJ2-2, with no clear D. The CDR3 has 13 residues. V was shortened by 3 bases and J by 5 bases, with 7 bases between the two germline ends. Germline V gene lookup returns CDR1 SGHTA and CDR2 FQGNSA. The CDR3 DNA sequence: TGTGCCAGCAGCTTTGGACCAACCGGGGAGCTGTTTTTT. It translates to CASSFGPTGELFF.

This chain connects TRBV12-3 or TRBV12-4 to TRBJ1-2; a possible D gene is TRBD1 (6 bases). V was trimmed by 5 bases and J by 5 bases, leaving 12 bases between them. This CDR3 spans 13 amino acids. Here the CDR3 reads CASSPTGTYGYTF. In nucleotides, the CDR3 is TGTGCCAGCAGTCCGACTGGGACATATGGCTACACCTTC.

This clonotype was recorded only once. The chain recombines TRBV27 with TRBJ2-3; 7 bases map to TRBD2. With 6 bases clipped from V and 4 bases from J, the junction kept 7 bases outside the gene matches. The germline gives CDR1 MNHEY, CDR2 SMNVEV (reference sequence). This CDR3 region has 14 residues. The CDR3 loop reads CASRRREGPDTQYF. The CDR3 nucleotides are TGTGCCAGCAGGAGGAGGGAGGGCCCAGATACGCAGTATTTT.

This chain links TRBV6-2 or TRBV6-3 with TRBJ2-7, with 11 bases fitting TRBD2. Germline-derived CDR1 and CDR2 are MNHEY and SVGEGT. The CDR3 is 18 amino acids. V was clipped by 3 bases and J by 0 bases; unmatched bases: 10. CDR3 region: CASSYLLGLADLSYEQYF. The CDR3 DNA is TGTGCCAGCAGTTATTTATTGGGACTAGCGGACCTCTCCTACGAGCAGTACTTC.

The chain uses TRBV20-1 and TRBJ2-6; D remains unclear. The length of the CDR3 is 14 residues. Trimming stripped 5 bases from V and 1 base from J, with 9 bases between. Germline V gives CDR1 DFQATT, CDR2 SNEGSKA (reference sequence). The CDR3 protein is CSASRISGANVLTF. As DNA, the CDR3 is TGCAGTGCTTCCAGAATTTCTGGGGCCAACGTCCTGACTTTC.

The rearrangement links TRBV20-1 to TRBJ2-3; 7 bases line up with TRBD1. J was trimmed by 0 bases and V by 2 bases; bases with no gene match: 5. Germline-derived CDR1 and CDR2 are DFQATT and SNEGSKA (reference sequence). The CDR3 is 15 residues long. CDR3 in amino acids: CSARRGQTSTDTQYF. The CDR3 DNA reads as TGCAGTGCTAGAAGGGGACAGACTAGCACAGATACGCAGTATTTT.

This chain uses TRBV10-3 with TRBJ2-7; D is perhaps TRBD1 (5 bases). With 2 bases removed from V and 1 base from J, the gap between germline ends came to 12 bases. This CDR3 is 15 amino acids long. Per the germline V gene, CDR1 is ENHRY and CDR2 is SYGVKD. CDR3 nucleotide sequence: TGTGCCATCAGTGAGCAGAAGCAGGGATCCTACGAGCAGTACTTC. It specifies CAISEQKQGSYEQYF.

The chain recombines TRBV12-3 or TRBV12-4 with TRBJ2-1; 8 positions match TRBD2. V lost 7 bases, J lost 8 bases, and 10 bases stayed unmatched. This CDR3 region has 14 residues. Written as DNA, the CDR3 is TGTGCCAGCACCCCTAGCGGGTTCTTAGATGAGCAGTTCTTC. It yields the protein CASTPSGFLDEQFF.